This T cell receptor (beta chain) was profiled in a study of T cell responses to AZD1222 COVID-19 vaccine. Repertoires were generated with immunoSEQ multiplex PCR, while TCRdb's copy carries only in-frame clones and drops some. The sample lists over 65,000 clones; around 90% were seen once. Of note for this clone: What it recognizes is unknown.

Study-level findings and limits: It was only after the peak T cell response that any repertoires were sampled. Epitopes outside B.1.351 and B.1.1.7 mutated regions reportedly drew nearly half of spike TCRs. Baseline seropositives among AZD1222 recipients totaled only 5 to 7.

The clonotype was recovered from an adult in good health. The sequencing here drew on peripheral blood, taken on day 0 of MenACWY control vaccination.

CDR3 residues: CASSYDRGGQPQHF. The DNA of the CDR3 is TGTGCCAGCAGTTACGACAGGGGTGGTCAGCCCCAGCATTTT. The chain has TRBV6-2 or TRBV6-3 and TRBJ1-5; 8 bases align to TRBD1. Germline CDR1 and CDR2: MNHEY and SVGEGT. The CDR3 is 14 amino acids. V lost 2 bases and J lost 6; bases outside the gene matches: 3.